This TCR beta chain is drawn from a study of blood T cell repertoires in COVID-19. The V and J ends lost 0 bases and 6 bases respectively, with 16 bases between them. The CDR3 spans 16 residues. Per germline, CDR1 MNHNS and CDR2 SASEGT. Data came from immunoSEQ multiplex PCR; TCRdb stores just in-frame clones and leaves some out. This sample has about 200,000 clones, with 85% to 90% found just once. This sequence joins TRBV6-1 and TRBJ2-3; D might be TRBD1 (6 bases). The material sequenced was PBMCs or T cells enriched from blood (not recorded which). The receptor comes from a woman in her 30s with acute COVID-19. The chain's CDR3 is CASSEAVTTGLDTQYF. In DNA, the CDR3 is TGTGCCAGCAGTGAAGCGGTGACGACAGGCCTGGATACGCAGTATTTT.